Listed here is a single T cell receptor beta chain. The antigen is unknown. This table comes from immunoSEQ multiplex PCR, and its TCRdb copy is limited to in-frame clones, with some not included. The table has some 57,000 clones, about 90% seen once. There are 15 residues in the CDR3. Trimming removed 0 bases from V and 7 bases from J, with 17 bases in between. Germline loops: CDR1 SGDLS, CDR2 YYNGEE. The data are from a study of OX40 agonist ivuxolimab in advanced cancers. Study as a whole: Among those enrolled, mean age was about 58 years (range about 23 to 80) and approximately 80% were male. Previous treatment with anti-PD-1, anti-PD-L1 or anti-CTLA-4 therapy was allowed; about 44% had received some.

Study-wide results and limits: In a subset of nonresponders, normalized T-cell clonal expansion was also low. The mean number of expanded clones was higher in CD8+ T cells than in CD4+.

Sequencing used CD4+ or CD8+ T cells sorted from blood, obtained in a trial of the OX40 agonist ivuxolimab. The clonotype originates from an adult with an advanced solid tumor such as melanoma, head and neck, liver or kidney cancer. This chain links TRBV9 with TRBJ2-7; possible D gene TRBD2, 5 bases. For the CDR3, the DNA is TGTGCCAGCAGCGTAGCGAGCCAGGATCCGGGGGAGCAGTACTTC. Protein product: CASSVASQDPGEQYF.